This TCR beta chain was profiled in a study of T cells in Graves' hyperthyroidism and ophthalmopathy. Fresh peripheral blood, about 9.3 ml, yielded the PBMCs. The germline V gene has CDR1 SGDLS and CDR2 YYNGEE. V lost 7 bases, J lost 9 bases, and 10 bases stayed unmatched. The CDR3 spans 14 residues. RNA transcripts served as the template for amplifying TCR beta CDR3 regions. The TCR CDR3 was amplified in a first-round RT-PCR using the HTBI primer set. Via MiXCR, TCRdb re-called the multiplex PCR reads, giving one row per CDR3 protein. The sample yields roughly 350,000 distinct CDR3 sequences, around 15% seen once.

The chain recombines TRBV9 with TRBJ2-1; 10 nucleotides agree with TRBD2. The source of this sequence is a woman aged 40 to 50 with Graves' ophthalmopathy. The sequenced sample was blood. The CDR3 reads CASSALAGVGEQFF. CDR3 coding DNA: TGTGCCAGCTCTGCCCTAGCGGGAGTTGGTGAGCAGTTCTTC.